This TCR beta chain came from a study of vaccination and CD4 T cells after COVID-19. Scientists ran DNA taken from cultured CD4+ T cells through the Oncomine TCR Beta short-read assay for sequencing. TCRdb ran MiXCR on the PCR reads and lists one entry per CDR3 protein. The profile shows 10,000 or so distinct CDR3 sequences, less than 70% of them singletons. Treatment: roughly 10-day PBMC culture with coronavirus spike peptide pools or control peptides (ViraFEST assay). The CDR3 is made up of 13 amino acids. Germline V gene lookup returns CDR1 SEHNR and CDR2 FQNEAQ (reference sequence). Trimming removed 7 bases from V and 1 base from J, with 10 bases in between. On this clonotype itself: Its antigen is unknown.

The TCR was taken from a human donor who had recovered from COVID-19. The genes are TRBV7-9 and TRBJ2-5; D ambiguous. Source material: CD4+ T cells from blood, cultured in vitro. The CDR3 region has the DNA TGTGCCAGCACCCCGTCGCCCCAAGAGACCCAGTACTTC. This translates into CASTPSPQETQYF.